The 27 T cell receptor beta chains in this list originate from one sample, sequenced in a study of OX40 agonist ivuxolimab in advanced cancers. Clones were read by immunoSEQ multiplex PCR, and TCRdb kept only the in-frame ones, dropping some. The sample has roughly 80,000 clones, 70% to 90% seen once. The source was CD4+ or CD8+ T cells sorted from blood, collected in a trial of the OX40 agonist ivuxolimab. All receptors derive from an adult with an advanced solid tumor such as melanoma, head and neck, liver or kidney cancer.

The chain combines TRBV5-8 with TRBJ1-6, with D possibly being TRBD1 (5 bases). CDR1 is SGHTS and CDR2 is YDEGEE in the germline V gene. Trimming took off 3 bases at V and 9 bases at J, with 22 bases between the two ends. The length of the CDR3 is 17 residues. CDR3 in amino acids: CASSSTWTRQGSSPLHF. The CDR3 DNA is TGTGCCAGCAGCTCCACGTGGACACGGCAGGGTAGTTCACCCCTCCACTTT.

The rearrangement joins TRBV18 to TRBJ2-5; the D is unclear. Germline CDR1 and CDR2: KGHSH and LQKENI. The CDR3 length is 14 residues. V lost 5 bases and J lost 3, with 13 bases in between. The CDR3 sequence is CASSIEAAEETQYF. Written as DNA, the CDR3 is TGTGCCAGCTCAATTGAGGCGGCGGAAGAGACCCAGTACTTC.

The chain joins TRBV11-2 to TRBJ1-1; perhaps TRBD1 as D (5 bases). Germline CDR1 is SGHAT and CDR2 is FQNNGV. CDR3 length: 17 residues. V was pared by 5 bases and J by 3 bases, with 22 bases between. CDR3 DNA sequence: TGTGCCAGCAGCCCGGGAGGAGTGCACGGGACGGACACTGAAGCTTTCTTT. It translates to CASSPGGVHGTDTEAFF.

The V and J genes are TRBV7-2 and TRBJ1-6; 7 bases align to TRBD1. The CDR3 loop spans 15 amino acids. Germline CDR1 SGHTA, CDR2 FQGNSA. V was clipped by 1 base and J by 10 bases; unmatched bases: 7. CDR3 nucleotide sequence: TGTGCCAGCAGCTTAGAATCAGGGGGGACCTCACCCCTCCACTTT. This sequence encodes CASSLESGGTSPLHF.

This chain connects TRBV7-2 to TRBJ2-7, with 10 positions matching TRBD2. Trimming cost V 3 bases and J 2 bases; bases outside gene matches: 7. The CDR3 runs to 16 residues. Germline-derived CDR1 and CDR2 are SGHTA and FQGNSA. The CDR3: CASSFWTSGTPYEQYF. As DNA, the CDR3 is TGTGCCAGCAGCTTTTGGACTAGCGGTACCCCCTACGAGCAGTACTTC.

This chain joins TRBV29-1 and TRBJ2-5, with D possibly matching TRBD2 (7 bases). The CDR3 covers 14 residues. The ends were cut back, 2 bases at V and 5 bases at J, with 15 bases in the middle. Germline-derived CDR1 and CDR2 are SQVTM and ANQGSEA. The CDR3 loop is CSVEMGGPRETQYF. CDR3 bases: TGCAGCGTTGAAATGGGGGGGCCCAGGGAGACCCAGTACTTC. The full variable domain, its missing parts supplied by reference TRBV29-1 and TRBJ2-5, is SAVISQKPSRDICQRGTSLTIQCQVDSQVTMMFWYRQQPGQSLTLIATANQGSEATYESGFVIDKFPISRPNLTFSTLTVSNMSPEDSSIYLCSVEMGGPRETQYFGPGTRLLVL.

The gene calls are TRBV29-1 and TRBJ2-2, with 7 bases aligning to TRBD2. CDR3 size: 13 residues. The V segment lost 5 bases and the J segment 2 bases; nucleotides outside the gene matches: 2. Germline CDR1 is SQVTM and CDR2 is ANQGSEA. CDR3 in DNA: TGCAGCGTTCCGGGGGGTAACACCGGGGAGCTGTTTTTT. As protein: CSVPGGNTGELFF.

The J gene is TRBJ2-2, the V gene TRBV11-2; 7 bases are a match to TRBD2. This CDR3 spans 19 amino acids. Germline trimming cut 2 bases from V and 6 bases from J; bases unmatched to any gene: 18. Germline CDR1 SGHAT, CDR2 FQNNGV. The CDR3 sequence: CASSLIRGGVGTNSGELFF. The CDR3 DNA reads TGTGCCAGCAGCTTAATTAGAGGTGGGGTGGGGACTAATTCCGGGGAGCTGTTTTTT.

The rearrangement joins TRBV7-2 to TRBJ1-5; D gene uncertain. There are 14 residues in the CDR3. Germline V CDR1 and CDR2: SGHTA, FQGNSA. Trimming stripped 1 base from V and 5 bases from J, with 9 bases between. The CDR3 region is CASSLDGGYQPQHF. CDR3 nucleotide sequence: TGTGCCAGCAGCTTAGATGGAGGTTATCAGCCCCAGCATTTT.

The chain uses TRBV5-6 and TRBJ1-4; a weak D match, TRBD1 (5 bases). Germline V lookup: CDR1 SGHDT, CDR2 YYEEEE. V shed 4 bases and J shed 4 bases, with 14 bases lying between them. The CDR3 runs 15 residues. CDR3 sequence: CASSKGTVLNEKLFF. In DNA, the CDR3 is TGTGCCAGCAGCAAGGGGACGGTGCTTAATGAAAAACTGTTTTTT.

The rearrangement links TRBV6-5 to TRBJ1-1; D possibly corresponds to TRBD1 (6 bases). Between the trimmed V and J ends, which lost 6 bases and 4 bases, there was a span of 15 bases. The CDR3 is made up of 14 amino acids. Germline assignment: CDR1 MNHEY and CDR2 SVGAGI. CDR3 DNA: TGTGCCAGCAGCTCAGACAGGCCGGCCACTGAAGCTTTCTTT. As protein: CASSSDRPATEAFF.

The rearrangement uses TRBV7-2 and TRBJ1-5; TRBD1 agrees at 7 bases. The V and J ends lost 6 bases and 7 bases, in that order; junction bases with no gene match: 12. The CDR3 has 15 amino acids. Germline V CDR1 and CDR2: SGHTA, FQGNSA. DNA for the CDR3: TGTGCCAGCAGTCAACAGGGGAGAGTGGGCCAGCCCCAGCATTTT. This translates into CASSQQGRVGQPQHF.

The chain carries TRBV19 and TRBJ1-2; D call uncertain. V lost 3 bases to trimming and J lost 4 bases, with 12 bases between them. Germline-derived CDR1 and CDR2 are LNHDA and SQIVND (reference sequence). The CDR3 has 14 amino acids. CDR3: CASSISPDLYGYTF. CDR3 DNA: TGTGCCAGTAGTATCTCCCCGGACCTCTATGGCTACACCTTC.

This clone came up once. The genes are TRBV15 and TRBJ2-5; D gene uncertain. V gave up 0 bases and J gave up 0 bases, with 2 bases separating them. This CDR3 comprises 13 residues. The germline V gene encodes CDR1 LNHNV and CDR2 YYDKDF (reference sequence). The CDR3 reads CATSRDNQETQYF. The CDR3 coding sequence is TGTGCCACCAGCAGAGATAACCAAGAGACCCAGTACTTC.

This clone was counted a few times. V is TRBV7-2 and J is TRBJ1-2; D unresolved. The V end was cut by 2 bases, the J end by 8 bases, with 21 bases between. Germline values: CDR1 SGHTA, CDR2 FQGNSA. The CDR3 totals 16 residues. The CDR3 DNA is TGTGCCAGCAGCTTAAACCGTCTTGGGGTGGTGCGAGGCTACACCTTC. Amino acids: CASSLNRLGVVRGYTF.

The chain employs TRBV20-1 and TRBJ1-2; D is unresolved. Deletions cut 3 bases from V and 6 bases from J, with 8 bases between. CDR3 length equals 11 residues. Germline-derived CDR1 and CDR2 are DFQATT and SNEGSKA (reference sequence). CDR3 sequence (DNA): TGCAGTGCTAGGGTGGGCCATGGCTACACCTTC. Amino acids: CSARVGHGYTF.

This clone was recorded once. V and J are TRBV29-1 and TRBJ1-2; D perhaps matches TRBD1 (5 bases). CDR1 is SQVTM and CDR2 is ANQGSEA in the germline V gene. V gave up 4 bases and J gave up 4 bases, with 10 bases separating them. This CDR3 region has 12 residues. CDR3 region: CSVGDPSYGYTF. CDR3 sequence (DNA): TGCAGCGTTGGGGACCCCAGCTATGGCTACACCTTC.

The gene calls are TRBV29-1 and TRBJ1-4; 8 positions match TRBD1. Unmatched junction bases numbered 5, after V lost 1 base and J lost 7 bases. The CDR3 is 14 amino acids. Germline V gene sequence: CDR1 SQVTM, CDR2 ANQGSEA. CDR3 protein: CSVEVLGQVEKLFF. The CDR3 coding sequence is TGCAGCGTTGAAGTTCTGGGACAGGTTGAAAAACTGTTTTTT.

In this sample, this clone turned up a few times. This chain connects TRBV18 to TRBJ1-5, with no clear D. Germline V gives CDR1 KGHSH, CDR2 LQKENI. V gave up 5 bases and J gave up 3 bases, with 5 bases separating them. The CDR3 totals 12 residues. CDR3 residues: CASSAINQPQHF. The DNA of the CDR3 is TGTGCCAGCTCAGCTATCAATCAGCCCCAGCATTTT.

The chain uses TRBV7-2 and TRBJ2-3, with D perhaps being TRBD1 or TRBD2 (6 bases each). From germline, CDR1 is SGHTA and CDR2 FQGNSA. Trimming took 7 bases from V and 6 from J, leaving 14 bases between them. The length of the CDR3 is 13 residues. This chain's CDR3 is CASTPWGADTQYF. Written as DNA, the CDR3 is TGTGCCAGCACCCCCTGGGGGGCGGATACGCAGTATTTT.

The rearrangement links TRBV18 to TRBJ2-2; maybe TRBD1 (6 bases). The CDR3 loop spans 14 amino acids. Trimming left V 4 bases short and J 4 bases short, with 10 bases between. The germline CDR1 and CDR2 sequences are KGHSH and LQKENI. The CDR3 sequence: CASSRTAITGELFF. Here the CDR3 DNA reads TGTGCCAGCTCACGGACAGCGATCACCGGGGAGCTGTTTTTT.

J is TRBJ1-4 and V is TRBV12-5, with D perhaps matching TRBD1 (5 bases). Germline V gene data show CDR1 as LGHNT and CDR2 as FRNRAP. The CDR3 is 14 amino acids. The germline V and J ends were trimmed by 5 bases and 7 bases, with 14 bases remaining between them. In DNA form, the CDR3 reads TGTGCTAGTGGTCCCGGGACGGCATTTGAAAAACTGTTTTTT. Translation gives CASGPGTAFEKLFF.

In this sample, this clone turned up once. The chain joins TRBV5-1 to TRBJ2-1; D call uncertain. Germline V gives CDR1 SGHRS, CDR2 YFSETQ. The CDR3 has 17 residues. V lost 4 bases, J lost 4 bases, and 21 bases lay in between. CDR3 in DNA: TGCGCCAGCAGCCCGGGTCGTCGCTCTACGAAATACAATGAGCAGTTCTTC. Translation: CASSPGRRSTKYNEQFF.

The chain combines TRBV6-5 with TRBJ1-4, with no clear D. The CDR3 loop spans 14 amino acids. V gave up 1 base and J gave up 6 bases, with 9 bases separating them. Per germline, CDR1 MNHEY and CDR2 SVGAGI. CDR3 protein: CASSYWGGDEKLFF. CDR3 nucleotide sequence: TGTGCCAGCAGTTACTGGGGTGGCGATGAAAAACTGTTTTTT.

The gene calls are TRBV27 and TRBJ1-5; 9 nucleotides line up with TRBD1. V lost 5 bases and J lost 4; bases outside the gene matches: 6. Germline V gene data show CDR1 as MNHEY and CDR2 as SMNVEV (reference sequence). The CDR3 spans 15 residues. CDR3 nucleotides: TGTGCCAGCAGTCCGGTGGGACAGGGAAATCAGCCCCAGCATTTT. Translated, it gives CASSPVGQGNQPQHF.

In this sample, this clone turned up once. The CDR3 nucleotides are TGTGCCAGCGGTGGTAGTCCGACCTCTGGAAACACCATATATTTT. Protein sequence: CASGGSPTSGNTIYF. The chain joins TRBV11-2 to TRBJ1-3, with no clear D. The CDR3 loop spans 15 amino acids. CDR1 SGHAT and CDR2 FQNNGV come from the germline V gene. The germline V and J ends were trimmed by 8 bases and 0 bases, with 14 bases remaining between them.

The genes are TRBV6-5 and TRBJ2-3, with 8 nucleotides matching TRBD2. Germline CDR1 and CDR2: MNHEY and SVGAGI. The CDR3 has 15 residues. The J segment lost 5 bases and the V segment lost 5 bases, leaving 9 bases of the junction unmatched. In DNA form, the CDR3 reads TGTGCCAGCAGTCCGGCGGGGGGTCGTCGAGATACGCAGTATTTT. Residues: CASSPAGGRRDTQYF.